Following are 27 T cell receptor beta chains from one sample sequenced in a study of cytomegalovirus exposure and HLA in healthy donors. With 60 Vbeta and 13 Jbeta primers, the PCR was carried out. The protocol was immunoSEQ multiplex PCR, while the TCRdb copy is restricted to in-frame clones and leaves out a portion. This table has over 200,000 clones, about three quarters appearing once. Sequences were obtained from PBMCs. Every receptor here comes from a woman aged 60-75 years in good health and CMV-seropositive.

The chain recombines TRBV9 with TRBJ2-3; TRBD1 is a possible D gene (6 bases). Germline lookup yields CDR1 SGDLS and CDR2 YYNGEE. The CDR3 length is 17 residues. Trimming left V 4 bases short and J 0 bases short, with 18 bases between. The chain's CDR3 is CASSQGRRISSTDTQYF. DNA of the CDR3: TGTGCCAGCAGCCAGGGGAGACGGATATCTAGCACAGATACGCAGTATTTT. Using reference TRBV9 and TRBJ2-3 for the parts outside the CDR3, the full variable domain is DSGVTQTPKHLITATGQRVTLRCSPRSGDLSVYWYQQSLDQGLQFLIQYYNGEERAKGNILERFSAQQFPDLHSELNLSSLELGDSALYFCASSQGRRISSTDTQYFGPGTRLTVL.

The chain joins TRBV18 to TRBJ2-7, with 8 positions matching TRBD2. CDR3 length: 16 amino acids. The V segment lost 3 bases and the J segment 4 bases; nucleotides outside the gene matches: 11. From germline, CDR1 is KGHSH and CDR2 LQKENI. Here the CDR3 DNA reads TGTGCCAGCTCACCCCCGGGCGAGCGGGGGATGTACGAGCAGTACTTC. Amino acid sequence: CASSPPGERGMYEQYF.

This chain connects TRBV6-6 to TRBJ1-1; TRBD1 agrees at 7 bases. J was trimmed by 0 bases and V by 6 bases; bases with no gene match: 7. CDR3 length: 15 amino acids. Germline CDR1 reads MNHNY; CDR2 reads SVGAGI (reference sequence). CDR3 in amino acids: CASSETGALNTEAFF. As DNA, the CDR3 is TGTGCCAGCAGCGAAACAGGGGCCTTGAACACTGAAGCTTTCTTT.

The chain recombines TRBV18 with TRBJ1-5; tentative D call: TRBD1 (6 bases). CDR3 length: 13 residues. The germline gives CDR1 KGHSH, CDR2 LQKENI. The ends were cut back, 5 bases at V and 5 bases at J, with 10 bases in the middle. In DNA form, the CDR3 reads TGTGCCAGCTCATCCCAGGGGCATCAGCCCCAGCATTTT. Translation: CASSSQGHQPQHF.

This rearrangement joins TRBV6-1 to TRBJ1-5; 9 bases fit TRBD1. The ends lost 4 bases at V and 1 base at J; junction bases unmatched: 5. CDR1 MNHNS and CDR2 SASEGT come from the germline V gene. The CDR3 contains 16 residues. CDR3 nucleotides: TGTGCCAGCAGTGGGGACAGGGTAGGGAGCAATCAGCCCCAGCATTTT. This encodes CASSGDRVGSNQPQHF.

This chain connects TRBV19 to TRBJ1-1, with D perhaps matching TRBD1 (6 bases). V was pared by 6 bases and J by 1 base, with 9 bases between. CDR1 is LNHDA and CDR2 is SQIVND in the germline V gene (reference sequence). CDR3 size: 13 residues. CDR3 amino acids: CASRVQGNTEAFF. CDR3 DNA: TGTGCCAGTAGGGTACAGGGGAACACTGAAGCTTTCTTT.

This chain uses TRBV2 with TRBJ2-7, with D tentatively TRBD1 (5 bases). Germline-derived CDR1 and CDR2 are SNHLY and FYNNEI. V was clipped by 6 bases and J by 0 bases, with 9 bases between them. The CDR3 consists of 13 residues. The CDR3 DNA is TGTGCCAGCAGCCGGACATTCTCCTACGAGCAGTACTTC. This encodes CASSRTFSYEQYF.

The rearrangement links TRBV2 to TRBJ1-1; D is ambiguous. The length of the CDR3 is 14 residues. The V gene lost 4 bases and the J gene lost 0 bases, with 9 bases spanning the gap. The V gene's germline CDR1 is SNHLY and CDR2 FYNNEI. DNA of the CDR3: TGTGCCAGCAGTGCCCAGGTTATGAACACTGAAGCTTTCTTT. It encodes CASSAQVMNTEAFF.

CDR3 loop: CASSTGTSTREQYF. In DNA, the CDR3 is TGTGCCAGCAGTACCGGGACTTCTACTCGCGAGCAGTACTTC. The rearrangement links TRBV5-4 to TRBJ2-7; TRBD2 is a possible D gene (6 bases). The CDR3 extends over 14 amino acids. V lost 5 bases to trimming and J lost 6 bases, with 18 bases between them. Germline-derived CDR1 and CDR2 are SGHNT and YYREEE (reference sequence). Full variable domain (outside the CDR3, taken from reference TRBV5-4 and TRBJ2-7): ETGVTQSPTHLIKTRGQQVTLRCSSQSGHNTVSWYQQALGQGPQFIFQYYREEENGRGNFPPRFSGLQFPNYSSELNVNALELDDSALYLCASSTGTSTREQYFGPGTRLTVT.

The gene calls are TRBV5-1 and TRBJ2-6, with a possible D match to TRBD1 (6 bases). V was shortened by 5 bases and J by 4 bases, with 10 bases between the two germline ends. Germline assignment: CDR1 SGHRS and CDR2 YFSETQ. The CDR3 totals 14 residues. The CDR3 sequence: CASSWGPGANVLTF. The CDR3 nucleotides are TGCGCCAGCAGTTGGGGGCCCGGGGCCAACGTCCTGACTTTC. Combining the CDR3 with reference TRBV5-1 and TRBJ2-6 gives the whole variable domain KAGVTQTPRYLIKTRGQQVTLSCSPISGHRSVSWYQQTPGQGLQFLFEYFSETQRNKGNFPGRFSGRQFSNSRSEMNVSTLELGDSALYLCASSWGPGANVLTFGAGSRLTVL.

The chain has TRBV6-5 and TRBJ1-2, with 9 nucleotides matching TRBD1. V was clipped by 2 bases and J by 5 bases; unmatched bases: 6. This CDR3 has 15 residues. Looked up from germline, CDR1 is MNHEY and CDR2 is SVGAGI. Here the CDR3 reads CASSYANGQGYGYTF. Here the CDR3 DNA reads TGTGCCAGCAGTTACGCAAATGGACAGGGGTATGGCTACACCTTC.

The chain combines TRBV7-2 with TRBJ2-3; D might be TRBD2 (8 bases). V was shortened by 2 bases and J by 7 bases, with 16 bases between the two germline ends. The length of the CDR3 is 15 residues. The germline CDR1 and CDR2 sequences are SGHTA and FQGNSA. Here the CDR3 reads CASSLSGGGLNTQYF. CDR3 bases: TGTGCCAGCAGCTTATCGGGAGGGGGCTTAAATACGCAGTATTTT.

This clone was counted a single time. The chain joins TRBV4-3 to TRBJ2-1; TRBD2 matches at 15 bases. Germline CDR1 is LGHNA and CDR2 is YSLEER. J gave up 6 bases and V 3 bases, and 21 bases lay outside the gene matches. The CDR3 has 22 residues. In nucleotides, the CDR3 is TGCGCCAGCAGCCAGGCACAACCGGGACTAGCGGGGGGCTACTCAGGTGGCAATGAGCAGTTCTTC. Its translation is CASSQAQPGLAGGYSGGNEQFF.

The CDR3 spells CASTHHLTGEAFF. The DNA of the CDR3 is TGCGCCAGCACCCATCATTTGACAGGTGAAGCTTTCTTT. The rearrangement links TRBV10-2 to TRBJ1-1, with D perhaps TRBD1 (6 bases). The CDR3 has 13 residues. The germline V gene has CDR1 WSHSY and CDR2 SAAADI. Trimming removed 7 bases from V and 7 bases from J, with 16 bases in between.

This chain uses TRBV27 with TRBJ2-1, with TRBD2 matching 13 bases. This CDR3 is 16 amino acids long. V lost 5 bases and J lost 5; bases outside the gene matches: 6. Germline V gene sequence: CDR1 MNHEY, CDR2 SMNVEV (reference sequence). The CDR3 sequence: CASSTTGTSGNNEQFF. CDR3 sequence (DNA): TGTGCCAGCAGTACCACCGGGACTAGCGGGAACAATGAGCAGTTCTTC.

The table lists this clone with a count of one. The chain joins TRBV28 to TRBJ2-7; 8 nucleotides agree with TRBD1. The CDR3 totals 14 residues. V lost 7 bases and J lost 7; bases outside the gene matches: 12. Germline V gene data show CDR1 as MDHEN and CDR2 as SYDVKM. The CDR3 region has the DNA TGTGCCAGCACACCAAGGACAGGGCCGGGAGAGCAGTACTTC. Amino acids: CASTPRTGPGEQYF.

CDR3 bases: TGTGCCATCGACACAGGGGGCAGGGGGGGGGCCAACGTCCTGACTTTC. Encoded protein: CAIDTGGRGGANVLTF. The chain recombines TRBV5-4 with TRBJ2-6, with TRBD1 matching over 9 bases. Germline trimming cut 9 bases from V and 4 bases from J; bases unmatched to any gene: 11. Per the germline V gene, CDR1 is SGHNT and CDR2 is YYREEE (reference sequence). This CDR3 region has 16 residues.

The chain has TRBV6-5 and TRBJ1-5, with 7 bases lining up with TRBD1. Germline V gene data show CDR1 as MNHEY and CDR2 as SVGAGI. Germline trimming cut 6 bases from V and 3 bases from J; bases unmatched to any gene: 5. The CDR3 has 14 residues. For the CDR3, the DNA is TGTGCCAGCAGAACCGGGACAGTCAATCAGCCCCAGCATTTT. It yields the protein CASRTGTVNQPQHF.

The V gene is TRBV4-2, the J gene TRBJ2-1; D gene ambiguous. Trimming left V 0 bases short and J 1 base short, with 4 bases between. There are 14 residues in the CDR3. Germline V lookup: CDR1 LGHNA, CDR2 YNFKEQ. The DNA for the CDR3 is TGTGCCAGCAGCCAAGAACTATCCTACAATGAGCAGTTCTTC. Amino acid sequence: CASSQELSYNEQFF.

The chain carries TRBV5-1 and TRBJ1-1, with TRBD1 as a possible D gene (5 bases). This CDR3 is built from 15 residues. V was clipped by 0 bases and J by 0 bases, with 9 bases between them. CDR1 is SGHRS, CDR2 YFSETQ, per germline. The CDR3 DNA sequence: TGCGCCAGCAGCTTGGATCGGGGGATGAACACTGAAGCTTTCTTT. It encodes CASSLDRGMNTEAFF.

The chain uses TRBV2 and TRBJ1-2, with D hard to call. Germline V gives CDR1 SNHLY, CDR2 FYNNEI. This CDR3 region has 14 residues. Trimming removed 0 bases at V and 2 bases at J, with 7 bases between. The CDR3 DNA reads TGTGCCAGCAGTGAAGCAGGAGACAACTATGGCTACACCTTC. It translates to CASSEAGDNYGYTF.

On this clone: Additional DNA sequences in this sample encode the identical CDR3. This chain links TRBV6-5 with TRBJ2-1, with TRBD2 matching 14 bases. The V segment lost 3 bases and the J segment 8 bases; nucleotides outside the gene matches: 6. Germline lookup yields CDR1 MNHEY and CDR2 SVGAGI. This CDR3 has 16 residues. CDR3 DNA: TGTGCCAGCAGTTATGAGGGACTAGCGGGAGCTCATGAGCAGTTCTTC. Its protein is CASSYEGLAGAHEQFF.

The chain couples TRBV5-1 to TRBJ1-2; D gene unclear. Germline CDR1 SGHRS, CDR2 YFSETQ. Trimming took 2 bases from V and 8 from J, leaving 13 bases between them. CDR3 length: 13 amino acids. In DNA form, the CDR3 reads TGCGCCAGCAGCTTAATAGTGGGCCAAGGCTACACCTTC. The encoded protein is CASSLIVGQGYTF.

The chain recombines TRBV5-1 with TRBJ2-7, with D possibly matching TRBD1 (6 bases). Deletions cut 2 bases from V and 7 bases from J, with 13 bases between. Germline loops: CDR1 SGHRS, CDR2 YFSETQ. This CDR3 has 13 residues. CDR3 residues: CASSFQPRGEQYF. For the CDR3, the DNA is TGCGCCAGCAGCTTCCAACCGAGGGGGGAGCAGTACTTC.

J is TRBJ2-3 and V is TRBV7-9; tentatively, D is TRBD2 (7 bases). CDR3 length: 15 residues. Germline assignment: CDR1 SEHNR and CDR2 FQNEAQ (reference sequence). Trimming took off 2 bases at V and 2 bases at J, with 11 bases between the two ends. CDR3 sequence: CASSLMGGLTDTQYF. Written as DNA, the CDR3 is TGTGCCAGCAGCTTAATGGGGGGGCTCACAGATACGCAGTATTTT.

V gene TRBV11-2 combines with J gene TRBJ2-7; D is unclear. The CDR3 sequence is 12 residues long. Germline-derived CDR1 and CDR2 are SGHAT and FQNNGV. V dropped 9 bases and J dropped 0 bases, with 9 bases sitting between them. The CDR3 protein is CASERFSYEQYF. In nucleotides, the CDR3 is TGTGCCAGTGAGAGGTTCTCCTACGAGCAGTACTTC.

The V gene is TRBV7-2, the J gene TRBJ2-6; TRBD1 matches 7 bases. The CDR3 sequence is 16 residues long. Germline V CDR1 and CDR2: SGHTA, FQGNSA. J lost 2 bases, V lost 5 bases, and 6 bases had no gene match. The CDR3 reads CASSPRTGPGANVLTF. The CDR3 region has the DNA TGTGCCAGCAGCCCTCGGACAGGTCCTGGGGCCAACGTCCTGACTTTC. The variable domain in full, with the rest retrieved from reference TRBV7-2 and TRBJ2-6, is GAGVSQSPSNKVTEKGKDVELRCDPISGHTALYWYRQSLGQGLEFLIYFQGNSAPDKSGLPSDRFSAERTGGSVSTLTIQRTQQEDSAVYLCASSPRTGPGANVLTFGAGSRLTVL.